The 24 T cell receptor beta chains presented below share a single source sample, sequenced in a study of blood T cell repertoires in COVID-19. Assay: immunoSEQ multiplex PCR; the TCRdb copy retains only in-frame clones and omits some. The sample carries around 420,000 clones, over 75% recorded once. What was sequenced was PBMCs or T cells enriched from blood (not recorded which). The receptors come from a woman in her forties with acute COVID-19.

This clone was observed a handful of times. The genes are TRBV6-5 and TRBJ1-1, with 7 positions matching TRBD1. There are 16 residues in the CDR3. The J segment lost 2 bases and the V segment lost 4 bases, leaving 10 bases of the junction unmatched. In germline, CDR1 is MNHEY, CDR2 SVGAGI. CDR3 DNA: TGTGCCAGCAGTTCCGTCCAGACAGGGTTAAACACTGAAGCTTTCTTT. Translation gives CASSSVQTGLNTEAFF.

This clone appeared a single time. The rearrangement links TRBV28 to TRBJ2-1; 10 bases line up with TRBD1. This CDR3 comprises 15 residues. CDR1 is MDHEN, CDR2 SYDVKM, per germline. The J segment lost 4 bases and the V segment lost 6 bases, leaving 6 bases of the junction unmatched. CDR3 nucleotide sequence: TGTGCCAGCAGGACCGGACAGGGGGTTTACAATGAGCAGTTCTTC. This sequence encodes CASRTGQGVYNEQFF.

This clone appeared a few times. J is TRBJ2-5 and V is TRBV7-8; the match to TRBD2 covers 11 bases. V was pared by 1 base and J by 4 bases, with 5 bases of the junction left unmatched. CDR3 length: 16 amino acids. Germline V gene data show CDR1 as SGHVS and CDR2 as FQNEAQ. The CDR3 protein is CASSLVVAGGPETQYF. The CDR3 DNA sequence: TGTGCCAGCAGCTTAGTAGTAGCGGGGGGGCCAGAGACCCAGTACTTC.

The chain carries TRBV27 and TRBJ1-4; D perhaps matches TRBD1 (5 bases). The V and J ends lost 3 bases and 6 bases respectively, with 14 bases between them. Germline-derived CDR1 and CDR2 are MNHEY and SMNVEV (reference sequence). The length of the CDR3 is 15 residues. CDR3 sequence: CASSFRGREDEKLFF. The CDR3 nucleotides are TGTGCCAGCAGTTTTCGGGGGAGGGAGGATGAAAAACTGTTTTTT.

The CDR3, as DNA: TGTGCCAGCAGTTTACAAGCGGGGGGGCAAGAGACCCAGTACTTC. Encoded protein: CASSLQAGGQETQYF. The chain joins TRBV28 to TRBJ2-5; 10 bases agree with TRBD2. CDR3 length: 15 residues. Looked up from germline, CDR1 is MDHEN and CDR2 is SYDVKM. J lost 2 bases, V lost 2 bases, and 2 bases had no gene match.

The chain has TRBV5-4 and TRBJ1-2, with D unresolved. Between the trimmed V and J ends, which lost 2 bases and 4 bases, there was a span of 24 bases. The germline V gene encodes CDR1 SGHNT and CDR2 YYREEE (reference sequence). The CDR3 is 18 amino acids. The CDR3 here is CASSFLAGEGGFSYGYTF. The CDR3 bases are TGTGCCAGCAGCTTTTTAGCCGGGGAGGGCGGTTTTAGCTATGGCTACACCTTC.

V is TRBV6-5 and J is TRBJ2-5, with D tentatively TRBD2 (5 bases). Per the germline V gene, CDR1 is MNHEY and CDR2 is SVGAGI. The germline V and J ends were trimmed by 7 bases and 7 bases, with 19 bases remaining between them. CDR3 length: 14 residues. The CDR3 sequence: CASNGPNSRGTQYF. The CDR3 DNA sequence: TGTGCCAGCAACGGCCCCAACTCCCGGGGGACCCAGTACTTC.

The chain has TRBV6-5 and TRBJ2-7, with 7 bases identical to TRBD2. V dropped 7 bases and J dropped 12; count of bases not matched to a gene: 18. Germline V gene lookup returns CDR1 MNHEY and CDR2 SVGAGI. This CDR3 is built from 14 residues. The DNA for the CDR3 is TGTGCCAGCACCCCAGCCGGGACTAAGTTGTCGTCGTACTTC. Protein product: CASTPAGTKLSSYF.

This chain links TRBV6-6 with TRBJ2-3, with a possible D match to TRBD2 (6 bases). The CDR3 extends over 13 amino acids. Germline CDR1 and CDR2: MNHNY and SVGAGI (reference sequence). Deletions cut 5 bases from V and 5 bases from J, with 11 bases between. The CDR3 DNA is TGTGCCAGCAGTGGGGGGAATGGAGATACGCAGTATTTT. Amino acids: CASSGGNGDTQYF.

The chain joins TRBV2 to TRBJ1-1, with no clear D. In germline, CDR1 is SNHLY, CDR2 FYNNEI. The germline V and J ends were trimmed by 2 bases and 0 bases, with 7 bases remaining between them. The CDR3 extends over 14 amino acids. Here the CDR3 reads CASSESILNTEAFF. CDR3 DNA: TGTGCCAGCAGTGAATCTATATTGAACACTGAAGCTTTCTTT. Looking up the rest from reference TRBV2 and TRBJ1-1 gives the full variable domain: EPEVTQTPSHQVTQMGQEVILRCVPISNHLYFYWYRQILGQKVEFLVSFYNNEISEKSEIFDDQFSVERPDGSNFTLKIRSTKLEDSAMYFCASSESILNTEAFFGQGTRLTVV.

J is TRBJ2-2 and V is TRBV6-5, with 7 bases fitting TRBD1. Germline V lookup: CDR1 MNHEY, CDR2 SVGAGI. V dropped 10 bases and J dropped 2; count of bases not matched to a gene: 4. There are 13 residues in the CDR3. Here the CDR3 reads CATDRDNTGELFF. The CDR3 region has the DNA TGTGCCACCGACAGGGATAACACCGGGGAGCTGTTTTTT.

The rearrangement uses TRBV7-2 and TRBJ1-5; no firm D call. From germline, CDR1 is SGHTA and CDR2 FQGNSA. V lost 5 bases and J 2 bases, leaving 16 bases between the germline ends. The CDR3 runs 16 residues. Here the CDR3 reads CASSPQLLRGNQPQHF. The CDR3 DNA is TGTGCCAGCAGCCCCCAGCTTCTTCGGGGCAATCAGCCCCAGCATTTT. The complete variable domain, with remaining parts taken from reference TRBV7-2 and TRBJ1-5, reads GAGVSQSPSNKVTEKGKDVELRCDPISGHTALYWYRQSLGQGLEFLIYFQGNSAPDKSGLPSDRFSAERTGGSVSTLTIQRTQQEDSAVYLCASSPQLLRGNQPQHFGDGTRLSIL.

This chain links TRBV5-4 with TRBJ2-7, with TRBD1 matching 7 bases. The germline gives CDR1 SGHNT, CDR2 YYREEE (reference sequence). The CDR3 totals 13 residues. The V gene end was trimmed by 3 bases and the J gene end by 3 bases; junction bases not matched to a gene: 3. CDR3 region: CASSYWDSYEQYF. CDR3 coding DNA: TGTGCCAGCAGCTATTGGGACAGCTACGAGCAGTACTTC.

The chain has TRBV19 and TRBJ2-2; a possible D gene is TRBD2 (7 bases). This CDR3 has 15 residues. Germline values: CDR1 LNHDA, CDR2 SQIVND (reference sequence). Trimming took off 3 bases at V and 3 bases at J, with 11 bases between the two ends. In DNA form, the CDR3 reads TGTGCCAGTAGTATCGGGGGGCACGACACCGGGGAGCTGTTTTTT. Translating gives CASSIGGHDTGELFF.

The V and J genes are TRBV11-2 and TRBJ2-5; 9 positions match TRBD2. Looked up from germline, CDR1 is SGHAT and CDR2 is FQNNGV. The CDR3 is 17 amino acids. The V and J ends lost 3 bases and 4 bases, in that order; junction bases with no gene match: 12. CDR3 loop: CASSLRGGPGGRETQYF. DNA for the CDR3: TGTGCCAGCAGCTTGCGGGGGGGGCCTGGAGGTAGAGAGACCCAGTACTTC.

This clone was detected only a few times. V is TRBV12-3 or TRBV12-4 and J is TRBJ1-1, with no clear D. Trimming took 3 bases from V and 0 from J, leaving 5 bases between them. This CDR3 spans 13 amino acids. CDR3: CASSLGMNTEAFF. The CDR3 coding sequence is TGTGCCAGCAGTTTGGGCATGAACACTGAAGCTTTCTTT.

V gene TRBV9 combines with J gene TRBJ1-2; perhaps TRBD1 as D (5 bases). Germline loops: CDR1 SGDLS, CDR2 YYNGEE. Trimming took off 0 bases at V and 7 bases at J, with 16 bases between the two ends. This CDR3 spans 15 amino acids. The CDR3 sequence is CASSVGIQGNGGYTF. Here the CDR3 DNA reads TGTGCCAGCAGCGTAGGTATTCAGGGTAACGGTGGCTACACCTTC.

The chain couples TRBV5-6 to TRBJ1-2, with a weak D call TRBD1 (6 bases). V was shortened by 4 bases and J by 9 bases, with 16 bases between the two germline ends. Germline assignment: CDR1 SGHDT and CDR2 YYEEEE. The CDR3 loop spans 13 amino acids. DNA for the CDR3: TGTGCCAGCAGCGGGACATACGGAGCCAGCTACACCTTC. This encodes CASSGTYGASYTF.

CDR3 DNA sequence: TGTGCCAGCAGCTTCAACCTTGCGAGCACTGAAGCTTTCTTT. It encodes CASSFNLASTEAFF. The chain joins TRBV5-6 to TRBJ1-1; D gene ambiguous. Between the trimmed V and J ends, which lost 2 bases and 4 bases, there was a span of 12 bases. This CDR3 has 14 amino acids. The germline gives CDR1 SGHDT, CDR2 YYEEEE.

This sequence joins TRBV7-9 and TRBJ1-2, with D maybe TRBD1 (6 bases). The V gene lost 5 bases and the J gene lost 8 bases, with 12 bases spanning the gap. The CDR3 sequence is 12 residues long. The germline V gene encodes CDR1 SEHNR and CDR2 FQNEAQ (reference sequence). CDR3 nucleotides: TGTGCCAGCAGCGGAGGACAGCGCGGCTACACCTTC. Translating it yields CASSGGQRGYTF. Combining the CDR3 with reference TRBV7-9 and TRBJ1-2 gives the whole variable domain DTGVSQNPRHKITKRGQNVTFRCDPISEHNRLYWYRQTLGQGPEFLTYFQNEAQLEKSRLLSDRFSAERPKGSFSTLEIQRTEQGDSAMYLCASSGGQRGYTFGSGTRLTVV.

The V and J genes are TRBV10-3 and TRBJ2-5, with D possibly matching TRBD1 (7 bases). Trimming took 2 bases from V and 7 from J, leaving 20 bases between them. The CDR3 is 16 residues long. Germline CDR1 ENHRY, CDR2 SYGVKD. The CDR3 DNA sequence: TGTGCCATCAGTGAGACGACAGGGAGGCTTGAGGGGACCCAGTACTTC. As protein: CAISETTGRLEGTQYF.

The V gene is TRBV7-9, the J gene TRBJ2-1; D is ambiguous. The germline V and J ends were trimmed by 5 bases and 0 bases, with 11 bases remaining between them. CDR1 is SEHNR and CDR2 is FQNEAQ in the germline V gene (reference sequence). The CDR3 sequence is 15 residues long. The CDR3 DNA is TGTGCCAGCAGCCCTAAAAGTCGCTCCTACAATGAGCAGTTCTTC. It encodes CASSPKSRSYNEQFF.

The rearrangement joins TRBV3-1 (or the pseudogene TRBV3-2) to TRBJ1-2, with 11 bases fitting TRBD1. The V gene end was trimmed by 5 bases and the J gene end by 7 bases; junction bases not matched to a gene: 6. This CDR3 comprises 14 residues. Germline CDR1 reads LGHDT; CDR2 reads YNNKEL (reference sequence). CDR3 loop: CASSYGQGAFGYTF. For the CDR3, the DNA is TGTGCCAGCAGCTACGGACAGGGGGCGTTTGGCTACACCTTC.

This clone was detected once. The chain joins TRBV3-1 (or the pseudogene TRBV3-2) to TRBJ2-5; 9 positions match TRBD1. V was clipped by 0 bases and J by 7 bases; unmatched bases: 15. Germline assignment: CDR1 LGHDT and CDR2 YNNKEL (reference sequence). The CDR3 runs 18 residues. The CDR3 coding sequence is TGTGCCAGCAGCCAAGAATTTGTGCGAGCGGACAGGGGTGGGACCCAGTACTTC. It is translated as CASSQEFVRADRGGTQYF.